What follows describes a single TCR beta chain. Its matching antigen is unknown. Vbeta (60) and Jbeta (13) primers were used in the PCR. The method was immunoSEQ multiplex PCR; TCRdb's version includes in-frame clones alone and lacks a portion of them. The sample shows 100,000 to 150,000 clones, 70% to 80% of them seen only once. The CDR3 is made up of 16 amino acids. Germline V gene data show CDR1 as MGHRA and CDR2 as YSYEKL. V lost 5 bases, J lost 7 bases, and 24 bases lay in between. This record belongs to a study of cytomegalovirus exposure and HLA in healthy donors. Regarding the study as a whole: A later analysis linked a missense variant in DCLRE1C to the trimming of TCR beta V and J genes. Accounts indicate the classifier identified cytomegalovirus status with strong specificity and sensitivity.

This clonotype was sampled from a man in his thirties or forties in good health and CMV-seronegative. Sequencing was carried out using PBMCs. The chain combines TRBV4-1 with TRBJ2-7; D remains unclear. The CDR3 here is CASSSMRLSPRREQYF. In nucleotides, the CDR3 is TGCGCCAGCAGCTCAATGCGACTCTCTCCGCGACGGGAGCAGTACTTC.